The present entry profiles one T cell receptor (beta chain) with its context. Its target antigen remains unknown. Nothing much larger sits one base from this clone, and base qualities are not available. The sample originates from a study of shared clonotypes between healthy human individuals (dated by TCRdb to the early 2020s). With regard to the full study: A few men and a couple of women, aged 18 to 49 years, made up the cohort. Leukapheresis yielded between about 0.94 and 8.9 billion PBMCs per donor. Blood TCR repertoires of several healthy adults were deeply sequenced to estimate repertoire size and the extent of clonotype sharing between individuals. To increase sequencing depth and limit assay-specific biases, different laboratories used diverse techniques to prepare libraries and sequence TCR repertoires.

Donors were healthy HIV-negative adults with no recently reported acute infections or vaccinations. Every donor was a Caucasian adult residing in Nashville, Tennessee, USA. For unsorted samples, tens of millions of PBMCs were counted and genomic DNA was extracted with the QIAamp DNA Blood Mini kit. Blood was collected by leukapheresis, and PBMCs were isolated by Ficoll-Histopaque density gradient centrifugation and then cryopreserved in liquid nitrogen vapor phase. Summary of the overall study and its limitations: The genetic and exposure-history diversity represented was limited by the small number of donors. Sampling was limited to blood, and TCR repertoires in tissue likely differ from TCR repertoires in blood. Pairwise subsampling led to the expectation that sequencing depth would affect the degree of clonotype sharing among donors.

Using the deep immunoSEQ assay, TCR CDR3 regions were amplified from genomic DNA by multiplex PCR. Genomic DNA extracted from each cell subset was distributed evenly over all wells of several immunoSEQ 96-well plates, and each plate served as one replicate. For unsorted PBMC, approximately 310 ng genomic DNA, equal to tens of thousands of T cell genomes, was loaded into each replicate PCR. Genomic DNA from unsorted PBMC was sequenced over ten immunoSEQ deep assay plates. Purified libraries were measured with a Qubit 3.0 fluorometer, size-checked on a Bioanalyzer 2100, and measured again with the KAPA Library Quantification kit. Every immunoSEQ 96-well plate was sequenced on a dedicated single-read 150-cycle Illumina NextSeq 550 flow cell. Under the source paper's analysis protocol: Because the immunoSEQ output included only junctional sequences and no quality scores, the filtering could not be the same as the filtering used for full-length reads. Sequences were annotated with PyIR, a Python wrapper for IgBLAST v1.9, and V/J genes and CDR3 were assigned using IMGT germline references. Any read was removed if the V/J assignment was weak (E-value above 1e-6), the CDR3 was missing, or the read contained stop codons, out-of-frame junctions, or ambiguous translated residues. V3J clonotypes were defined as sequences sharing an identical inferred V gene, J gene, and CDR3 amino acid sequence. The percentage overlap between two repertoires was calculated by dividing the number of shared unique clonotypes by the size of the smaller repertoire. Three approaches were used to assess repertoire richness: RTK rarefaction, the Chao1 estimator, and Recon v2.1 estimates of unobserved clonotypes. TCRdb took this table from immuneACCESS and kept in-frame rearrangements with V and J called. Such tables lack part of the clones; where checked against another copy, unresolved V genes explain under half of the gap, and the rest is unexplained. V, J and clone size are taken as reported in that table, and D and trimming were inferred from the DNA itself. The sample table records 550,000 to 600,000 clones; around three quarters of these occur just once. The top ten clones comprise 12% of the sample.

The sample consisted of PBMCs. The origin of this receptor is a woman between 35 and 50 years old in good health. Some clones in this sample may be carry-over from other donors' samples.

The nucleotide sequence is given as TGTGCCAGCTCAGAGGGACAGGGGCTCTACGAGCAGTACTTC. This codes for CASSEGQGLYEQYF. This chain is built from TRBV18 and TRBJ2-7, and 10 junctional nucleotides match TRBD1. The germline V gene provides CDR1 KGHSH and CDR2 LQKENI. From the cysteine up to the phenylalanine, the CDR3 has a length of 14 residues. CDR3 DNA only is kept here, 42 bases in frame from base 1. Trimming accounts for 5 bases at V and 3 bases at J, while the number of junction bases matched to no gene is 4. With the rest looked up from the reference TRBV18 and TRBJ2-7 genes rather than sequenced, the full variable domain is NAGVMQNPRHLVRRRGQEARLRCSPMKGHSHVYWYRQLPEEGLKFMVYLQKENIIDESGMPKERFSAEFPKEGPSILRIQQVVRGDSAAYFCASSEGQGLYEQYFGPGTRLTVT.